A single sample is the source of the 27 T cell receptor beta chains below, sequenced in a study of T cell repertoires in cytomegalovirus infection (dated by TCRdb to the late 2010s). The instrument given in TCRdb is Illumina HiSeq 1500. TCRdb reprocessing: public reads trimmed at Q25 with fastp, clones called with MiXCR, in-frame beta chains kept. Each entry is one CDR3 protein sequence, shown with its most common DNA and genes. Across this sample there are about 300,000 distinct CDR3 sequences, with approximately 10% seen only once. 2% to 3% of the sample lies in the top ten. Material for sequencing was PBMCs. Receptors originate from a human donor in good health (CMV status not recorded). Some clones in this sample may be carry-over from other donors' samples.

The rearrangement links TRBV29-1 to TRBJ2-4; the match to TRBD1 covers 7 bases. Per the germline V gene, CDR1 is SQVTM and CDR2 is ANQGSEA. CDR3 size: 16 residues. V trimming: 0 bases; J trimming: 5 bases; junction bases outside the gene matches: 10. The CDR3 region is CSVEDPETGNENIQYF. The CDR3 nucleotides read TGCAGCGTTGAAGATCCGGAGACAGGGAATGAAAACATTCAGTACTTC.

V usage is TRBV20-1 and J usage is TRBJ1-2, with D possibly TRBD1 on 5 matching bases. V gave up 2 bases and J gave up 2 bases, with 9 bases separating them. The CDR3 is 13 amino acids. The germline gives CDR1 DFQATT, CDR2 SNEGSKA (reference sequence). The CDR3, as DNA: TGCAGTGCTAGACCGGGACTGAACTATGGCTACACCTTC. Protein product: CSARPGLNYGYTF.

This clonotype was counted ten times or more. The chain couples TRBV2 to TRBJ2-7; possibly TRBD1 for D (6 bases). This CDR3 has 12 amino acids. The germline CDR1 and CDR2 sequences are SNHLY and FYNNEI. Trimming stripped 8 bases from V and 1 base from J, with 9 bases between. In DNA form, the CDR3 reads TGTGCCAGCGGACAGTTATCCTACGAGCAGTACGTC. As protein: CASGQLSYEQYV.

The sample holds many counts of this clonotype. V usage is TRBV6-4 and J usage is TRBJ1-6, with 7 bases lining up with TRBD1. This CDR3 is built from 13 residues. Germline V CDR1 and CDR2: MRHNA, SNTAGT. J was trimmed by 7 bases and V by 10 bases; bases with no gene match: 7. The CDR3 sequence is CATRDSGNSPLHF. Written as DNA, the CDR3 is TGTGCCACCAGGGACAGCGGAAATTCACCCCTCCACTTT.

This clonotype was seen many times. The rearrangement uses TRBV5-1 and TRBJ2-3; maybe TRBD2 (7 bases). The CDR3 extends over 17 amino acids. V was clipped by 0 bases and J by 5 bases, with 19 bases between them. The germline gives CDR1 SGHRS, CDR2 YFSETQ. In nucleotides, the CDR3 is TGCGCCAGCAGCTTGGGTTCGGGGGGCCTCGGAGGAGATACGCAGTATTTT. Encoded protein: CASSLGSGGLGGDTQYF.

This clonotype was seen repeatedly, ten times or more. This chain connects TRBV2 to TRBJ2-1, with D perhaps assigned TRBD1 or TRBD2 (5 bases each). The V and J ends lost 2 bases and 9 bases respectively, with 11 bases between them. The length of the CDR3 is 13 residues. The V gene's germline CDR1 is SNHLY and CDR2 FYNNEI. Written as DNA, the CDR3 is TGTGCCAGCAGTGAACTTCCAGGGAGTGAGCAGTTCTTC. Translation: CASSELPGSEQFF. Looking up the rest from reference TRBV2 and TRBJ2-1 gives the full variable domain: EPEVTQTPSHQVTQMGQEVILRCVPISNHLYFYWYRQILGQKVEFLVSFYNNEISEKSEIFDDQFSVERPDGSNFTLKIRSTKLEDSAMYFCASSELPGSEQFFGPGTRLTVL.

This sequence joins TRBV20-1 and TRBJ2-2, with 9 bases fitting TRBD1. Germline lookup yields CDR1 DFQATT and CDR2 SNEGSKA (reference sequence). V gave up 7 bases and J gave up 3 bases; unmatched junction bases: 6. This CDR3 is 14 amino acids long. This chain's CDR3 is CSEDRTGDTGELFF. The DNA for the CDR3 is TGCAGTGAGGATCGGACAGGGGACACCGGGGAGCTGTTTTTT.

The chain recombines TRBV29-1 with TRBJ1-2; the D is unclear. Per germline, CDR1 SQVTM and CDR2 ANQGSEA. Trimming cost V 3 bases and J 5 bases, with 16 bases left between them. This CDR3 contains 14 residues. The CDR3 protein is CSVDDGSYSYGYTF. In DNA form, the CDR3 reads TGCAGCGTTGACGATGGGTCGTACAGTTATGGCTACACCTTC.

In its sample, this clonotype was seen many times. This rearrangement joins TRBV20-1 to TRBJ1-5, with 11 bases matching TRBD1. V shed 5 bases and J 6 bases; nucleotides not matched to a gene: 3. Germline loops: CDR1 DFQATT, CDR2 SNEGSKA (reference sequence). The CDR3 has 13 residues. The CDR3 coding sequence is TGCAGTGCTCGGACAGGGGGCGGTCAGCCCCAGCATTTT. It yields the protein CSARTGGGQPQHF.

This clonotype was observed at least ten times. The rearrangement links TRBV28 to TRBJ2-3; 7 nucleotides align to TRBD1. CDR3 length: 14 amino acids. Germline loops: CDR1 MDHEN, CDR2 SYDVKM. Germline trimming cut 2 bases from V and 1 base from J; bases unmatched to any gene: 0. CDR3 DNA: TGTGCCAGCAGTTTAACAGGGGGCACAGATACGCAGTATTTT. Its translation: CASSLTGGTDTQYF.

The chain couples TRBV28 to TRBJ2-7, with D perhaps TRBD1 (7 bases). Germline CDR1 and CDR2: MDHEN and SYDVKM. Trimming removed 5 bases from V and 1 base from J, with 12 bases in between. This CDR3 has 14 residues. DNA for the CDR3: TGTGCCAGCAGTGAGCAGGGGGGATCCTACGAGCAGTACGTC. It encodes CASSEQGGSYEQYV.

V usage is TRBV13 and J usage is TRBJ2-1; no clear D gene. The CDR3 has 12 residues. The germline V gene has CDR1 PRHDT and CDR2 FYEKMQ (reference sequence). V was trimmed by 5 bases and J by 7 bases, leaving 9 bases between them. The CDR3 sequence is CASSPQRNEQFF. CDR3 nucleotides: TGTGCCAGCAGCCCACAGCGTAATGAGCAGTTCTTC.

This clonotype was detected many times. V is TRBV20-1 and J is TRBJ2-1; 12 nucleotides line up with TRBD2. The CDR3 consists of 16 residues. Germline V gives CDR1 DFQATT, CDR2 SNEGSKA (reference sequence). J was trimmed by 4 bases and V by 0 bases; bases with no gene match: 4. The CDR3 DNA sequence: TGCAGTGCTAGAGAAGCAACTAGCGGGGGGTACAATGAGCAGTTCTTC. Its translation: CSAREATSGGYNEQFF.

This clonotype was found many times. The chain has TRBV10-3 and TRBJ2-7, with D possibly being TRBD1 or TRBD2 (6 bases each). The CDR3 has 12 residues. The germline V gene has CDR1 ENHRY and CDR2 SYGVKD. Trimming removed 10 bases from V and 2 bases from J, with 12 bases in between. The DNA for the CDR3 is TGTGCCACCGGGGGCAGCACCTACGAGCAGTACGTC. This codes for CATGGSTYEQYV.

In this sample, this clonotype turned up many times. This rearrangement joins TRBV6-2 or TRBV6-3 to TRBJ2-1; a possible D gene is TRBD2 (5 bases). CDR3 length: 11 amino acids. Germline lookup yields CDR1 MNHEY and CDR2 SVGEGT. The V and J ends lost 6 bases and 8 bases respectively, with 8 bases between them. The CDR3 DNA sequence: TGTGCCAGCAGGCGGGCCTATGAGCAGTTCTTC. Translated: CASRRAYEQFF.

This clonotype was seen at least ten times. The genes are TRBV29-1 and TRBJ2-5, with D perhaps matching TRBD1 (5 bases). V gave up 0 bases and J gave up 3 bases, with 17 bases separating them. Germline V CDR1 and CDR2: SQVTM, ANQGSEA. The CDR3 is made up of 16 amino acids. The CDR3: CSVEDLSRQGKETQYF. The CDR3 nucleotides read TGCAGCGTTGAAGATCTTTCCCGGCAGGGAAAAGAGACCCAGTACTTC.

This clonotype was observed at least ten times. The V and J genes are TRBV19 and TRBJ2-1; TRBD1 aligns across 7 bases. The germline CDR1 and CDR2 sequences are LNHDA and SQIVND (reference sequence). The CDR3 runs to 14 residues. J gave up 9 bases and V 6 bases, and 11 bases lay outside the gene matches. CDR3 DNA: TGTGCCAGTAGAATCGACAGGGCCGACACTGAGCAGTTCTTC. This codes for CASRIDRADTEQFF.

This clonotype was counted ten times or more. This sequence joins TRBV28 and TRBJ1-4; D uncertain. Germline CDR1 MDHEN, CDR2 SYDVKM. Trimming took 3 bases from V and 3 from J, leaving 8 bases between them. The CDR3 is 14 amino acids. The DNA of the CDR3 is TGTGCCAGCAGTTTGGTCGGCTCTAATGAAAAACTGTTTTTT. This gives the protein CASSLVGSNEKLFF.

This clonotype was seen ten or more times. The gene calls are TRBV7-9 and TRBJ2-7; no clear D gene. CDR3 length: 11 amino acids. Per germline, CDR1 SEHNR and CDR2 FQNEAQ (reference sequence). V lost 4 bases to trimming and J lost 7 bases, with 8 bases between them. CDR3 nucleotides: TGTGCCAGCAGCTACCGGAGTGAGCAGTACTTC. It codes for CASSYRSEQYF.

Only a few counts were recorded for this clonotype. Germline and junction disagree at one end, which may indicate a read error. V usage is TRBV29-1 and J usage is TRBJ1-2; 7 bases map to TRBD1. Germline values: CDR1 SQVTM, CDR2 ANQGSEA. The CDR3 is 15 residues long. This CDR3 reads CSVEGQVEESYGYTF. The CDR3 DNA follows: TGCAGCGTGGAAGGACAGGTCGAAGAGAGCTATGGCTACACCTTC.

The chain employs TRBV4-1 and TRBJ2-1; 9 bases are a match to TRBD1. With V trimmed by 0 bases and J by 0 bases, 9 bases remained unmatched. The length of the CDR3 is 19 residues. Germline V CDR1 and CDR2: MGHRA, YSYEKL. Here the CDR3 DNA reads TGCGCCAGCAGCCAAGATCCGGGACAGGGATTAAGCTCCTACAATGAGCAGTTCTTC. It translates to CASSQDPGQGLSSYNEQFF.

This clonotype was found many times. For the CDR3, the DNA is TGTGCCAGCAGTGAATACGTCTTCGGAGATACGCAGTATTTT. Translating gives CASSEYVFGDTQYF. V and J are TRBV2 and TRBJ2-3, with D uncertain. Looked up from germline, CDR1 is SNHLY and CDR2 is FYNNEI. V was clipped by 2 bases and J by 5 bases, with 11 bases between them. This CDR3 comprises 14 residues.

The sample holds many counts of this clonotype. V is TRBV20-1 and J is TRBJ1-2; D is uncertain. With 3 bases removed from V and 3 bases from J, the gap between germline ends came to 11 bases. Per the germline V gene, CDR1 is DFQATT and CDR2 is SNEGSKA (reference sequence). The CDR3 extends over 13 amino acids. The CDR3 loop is CSASEGSHYGYTF. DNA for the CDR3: TGCAGTGCTAGCGAGGGCAGCCACTATGGCTACACCTTC.

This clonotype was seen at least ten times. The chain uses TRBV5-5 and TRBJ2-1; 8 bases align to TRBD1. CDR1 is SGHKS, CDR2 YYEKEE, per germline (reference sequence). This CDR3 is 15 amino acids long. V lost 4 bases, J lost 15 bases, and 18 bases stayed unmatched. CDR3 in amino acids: CASSNQPDRASRRFF. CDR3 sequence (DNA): TGTGCCAGCAGCAACCAACCGGACAGGGCTTCCCGGCGGTTCTTC.

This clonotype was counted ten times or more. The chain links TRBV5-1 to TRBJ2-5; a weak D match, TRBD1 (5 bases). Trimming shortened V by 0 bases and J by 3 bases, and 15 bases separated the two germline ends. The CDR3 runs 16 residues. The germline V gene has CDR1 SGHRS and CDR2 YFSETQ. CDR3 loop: CASSLESGLAEETQYF. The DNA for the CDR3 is TGCGCCAGCAGCTTGGAGTCAGGGCTGGCAGAAGAGACCCAGTACTTC.

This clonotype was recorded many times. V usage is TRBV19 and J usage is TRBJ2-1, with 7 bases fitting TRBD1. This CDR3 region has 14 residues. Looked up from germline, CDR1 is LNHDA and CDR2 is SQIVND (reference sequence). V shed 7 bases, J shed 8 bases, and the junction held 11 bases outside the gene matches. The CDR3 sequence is CASKETGFVDEQFF. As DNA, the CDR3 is TGTGCCAGTAAGGAGACAGGGTTTGTGGATGAGCAGTTCTTC.

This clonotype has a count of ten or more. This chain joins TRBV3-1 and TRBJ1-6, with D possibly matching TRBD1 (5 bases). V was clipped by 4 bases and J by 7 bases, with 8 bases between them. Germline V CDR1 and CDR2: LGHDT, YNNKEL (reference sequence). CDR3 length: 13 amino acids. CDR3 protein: CASSRDGNSPLHF. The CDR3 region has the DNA TGTGCCAGCAGCCGGGACGGAAATTCACCCCTCCACTTT.